This entry lists 8 T cell receptor beta chains sequenced from one sample in a study of OX40 agonist ivuxolimab in advanced cancers. Library preparation employed the immunoSEQ multiplex PCR assay. TCRdb mirrors the immuneACCESS table, restricted to in-frame sequences. Some clones are absent from its copies; in checked studies, under half trace to an unresolved V gene, and the reason for the others is unknown. Counted in this sample were 65,000 to 80,000 clones; over 75% of them appeared once. The top ten hold roughly 0.74% of the sample. Sequences were derived from CD4+ or CD8+ T cells sorted from blood, sampled in a trial of the OX40 agonist ivuxolimab. All receptors come from an adult with an advanced solid tumor such as melanoma, head and neck, liver or kidney cancer.

The genes are TRBV6-5 and TRBJ1-2; the match to TRBD1 covers 10 bases. Germline lookup yields CDR1 MNHEY and CDR2 SVGAGI. V was clipped by 6 bases and J by 3 bases; unmatched bases: 4. CDR3 length equals 14 residues. The CDR3 nucleotides read TGTGCCAGCAGACGAGGACAGGGGGACTATGGCTACACCTTC. Its protein product is CASRRGQGDYGYTF.

This clone was recorded only once. The chain has TRBV6-1 and TRBJ2-7, with 7 nucleotides matching TRBD1. The CDR3 loop spans 12 amino acids. The trim removed 5 bases at V and 5 bases at J, leaving 3 bases unmatched. Per germline, CDR1 MNHNS and CDR2 SASEGT. CDR3 loop: CASSNRGHEQYF. The CDR3 coding sequence is TGTGCCAGCAGTAACAGGGGACACGAGCAGTACTTC.

In its sample, this clone was seen a few times. The V and J genes are TRBV4-2 and TRBJ1-2; D might be TRBD1 (6 bases). The CDR3 length is 15 residues. Germline assignment: CDR1 LGHNA and CDR2 YNFKEQ. Trimming left V 0 bases short and J 5 bases short, with 13 bases between. The CDR3 spells CASSQEGGFWYGYTF. DNA of the CDR3: TGTGCCAGCAGCCAAGAAGGGGGGTTCTGGTATGGCTACACCTTC.

J is TRBJ1-1 and V is TRBV5-1; D is ambiguous. Trimming removed 0 bases from V and 0 bases from J, with 12 bases in between. CDR3 size: 16 residues. The germline CDR1 and CDR2 sequences are SGHRS and YFSETQ. CDR3 DNA sequence: TGCGCCAGCAGCTTGGCGACTACGCTCATGAACACTGAAGCTTTCTTT. Protein product: CASSLATTLMNTEAFF.

This clone came up once. This rearrangement joins TRBV5-1 to TRBJ2-3; a weak D match, TRBD2 (5 bases). Trimming left V 0 bases short and J 2 bases short, with 10 bases between. This CDR3 is built from 15 residues. The V gene's germline CDR1 is SGHRS and CDR2 YFSETQ. CDR3 residues: CASSLELAYTDTQYF. Here the CDR3 DNA reads TGCGCCAGCAGCTTGGAGCTAGCCTACACAGATACGCAGTATTTT. Using reference TRBV5-1 and TRBJ2-3 for the parts outside the CDR3, the full variable domain is KAGVTQTPRYLIKTRGQQVTLSCSPISGHRSVSWYQQTPGQGLQFLFEYFSETQRNKGNFPGRFSGRQFSNSRSEMNVSTLELGDSALYLCASSLELAYTDTQYFGPGTRLTVL.

This chain connects TRBV14 to TRBJ1-2; no definite D call. The germline CDR1 and CDR2 sequences are SGHDN and FVKESK. The CDR3 covers 15 residues. V lost 5 bases and J lost 0, with 13 bases in between. CDR3 protein: CASSEGLGSNYGYTF. The CDR3 DNA sequence: TGTGCCAGCAGCGAAGGGTTAGGTTCTAACTATGGCTACACCTTC.

The chain joins TRBV28 to TRBJ1-4; TRBD1 is a possible D gene (6 bases). This CDR3 region has 14 residues. Deletions cut 3 bases from V and 4 bases from J, with 9 bases between. Germline CDR1 MDHEN, CDR2 SYDVKM. The CDR3 bases are TGTGCCAGCAGTTTGGAGGGGGTTAATGAAAAACTGTTTTTT. Protein product: CASSLEGVNEKLFF.

The chain joins TRBV6-6 to TRBJ2-5, with 7 nucleotides matching TRBD1. CDR3 length: 15 residues. Germline CDR1 and CDR2: MNHNY and SVGAGI (reference sequence). V shed 0 bases, J shed 4 bases, and the junction held 5 bases outside the gene matches. CDR3 nucleotides: TGTGCCAGCAGTTACTCGACAGGGAACGGAGAGACCCAGTACTTC. It translates to CASSYSTGNGETQYF.